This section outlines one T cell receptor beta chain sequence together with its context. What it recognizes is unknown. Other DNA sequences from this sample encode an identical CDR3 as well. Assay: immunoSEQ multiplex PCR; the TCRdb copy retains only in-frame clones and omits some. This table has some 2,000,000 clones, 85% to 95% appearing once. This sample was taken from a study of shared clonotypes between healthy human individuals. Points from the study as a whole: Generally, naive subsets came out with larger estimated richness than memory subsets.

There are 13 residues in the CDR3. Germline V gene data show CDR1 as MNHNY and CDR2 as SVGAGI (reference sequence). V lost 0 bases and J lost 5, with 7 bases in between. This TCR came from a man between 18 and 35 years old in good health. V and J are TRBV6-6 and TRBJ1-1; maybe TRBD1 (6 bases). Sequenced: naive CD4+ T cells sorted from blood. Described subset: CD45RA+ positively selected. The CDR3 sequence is CASSYSGGTEAFF. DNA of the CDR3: TGTGCCAGCAGTTACTCAGGGGGAACTGAAGCTTTCTTT.